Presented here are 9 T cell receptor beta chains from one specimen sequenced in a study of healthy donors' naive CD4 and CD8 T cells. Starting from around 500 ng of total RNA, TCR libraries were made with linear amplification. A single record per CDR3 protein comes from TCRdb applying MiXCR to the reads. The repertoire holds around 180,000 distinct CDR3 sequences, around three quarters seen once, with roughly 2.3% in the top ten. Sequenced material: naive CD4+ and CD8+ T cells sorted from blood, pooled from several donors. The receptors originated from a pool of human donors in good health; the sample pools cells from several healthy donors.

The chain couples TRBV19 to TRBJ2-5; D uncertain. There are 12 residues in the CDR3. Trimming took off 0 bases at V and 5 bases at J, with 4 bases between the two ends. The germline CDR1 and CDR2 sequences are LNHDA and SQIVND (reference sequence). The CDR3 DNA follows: TGTGCCAGTAGTATAGATCATGAGACCCAGTACTTC. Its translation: CASSIDHETQYF.

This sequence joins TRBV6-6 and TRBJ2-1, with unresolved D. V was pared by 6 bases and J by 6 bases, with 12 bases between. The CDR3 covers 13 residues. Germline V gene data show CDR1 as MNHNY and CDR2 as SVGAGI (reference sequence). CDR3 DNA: TGTGCCAGCAGGTACGAGAGTGGCAATGAGCAGTTCTTC. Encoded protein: CASRYESGNEQFF.

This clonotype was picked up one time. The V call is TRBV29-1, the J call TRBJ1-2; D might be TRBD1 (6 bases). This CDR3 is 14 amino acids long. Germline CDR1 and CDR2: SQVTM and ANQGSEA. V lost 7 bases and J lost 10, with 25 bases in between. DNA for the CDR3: TGCAGCGCCCTAGGAGGAGGGGGGCTTCAGGACTACACCTTC. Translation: CSALGGGGLQDYTF. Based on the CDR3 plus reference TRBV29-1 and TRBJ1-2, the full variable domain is SAVISQKPSRDICQRGTSLTIQCQVDSQVTMMFWYRQQPGQSLTLIATANQGSEATYESGFVIDKFPISRPNLTFSTLTVSNMSPEDSSIYLCSALGGGGLQDYTFGSGTRLTVV.

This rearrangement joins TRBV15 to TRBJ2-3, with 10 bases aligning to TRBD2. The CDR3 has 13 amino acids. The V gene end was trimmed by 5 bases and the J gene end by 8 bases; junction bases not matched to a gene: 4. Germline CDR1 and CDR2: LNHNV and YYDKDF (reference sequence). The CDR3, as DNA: TGTGCCACCAGCGGGCTAGCGGGAGTTACGCAGTATTTT. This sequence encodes CATSGLAGVTQYF.

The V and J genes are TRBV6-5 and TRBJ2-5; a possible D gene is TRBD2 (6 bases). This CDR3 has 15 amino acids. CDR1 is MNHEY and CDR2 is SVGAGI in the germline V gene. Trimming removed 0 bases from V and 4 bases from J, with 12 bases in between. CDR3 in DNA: TGTGCCAGCAGTTACTCGGAGGGTTTCGGAGAGACCCAGTACTTC. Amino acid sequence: CASSYSEGFGETQYF.

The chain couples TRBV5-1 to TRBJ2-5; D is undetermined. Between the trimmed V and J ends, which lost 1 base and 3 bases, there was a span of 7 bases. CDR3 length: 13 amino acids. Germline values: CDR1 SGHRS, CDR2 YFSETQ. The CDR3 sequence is CASSLRSEETQYF. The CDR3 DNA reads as TGCGCCAGCAGCTTGAGGTCCGAAGAGACCCAGTACTTC.

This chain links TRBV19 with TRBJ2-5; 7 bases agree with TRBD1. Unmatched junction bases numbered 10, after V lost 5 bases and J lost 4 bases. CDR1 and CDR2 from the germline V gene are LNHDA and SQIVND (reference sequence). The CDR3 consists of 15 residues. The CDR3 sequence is CASSPPTGRRETQYF. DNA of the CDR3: TGTGCCAGTAGTCCCCCGACAGGGCGGAGAGAGACCCAGTACTTC. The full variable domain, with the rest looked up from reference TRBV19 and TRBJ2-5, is DGGITQSPKYLFRKEGQNVTLSCEQNLNHDAMYWYRQDPGQGLRLIYYSQIVNDFQKGDIAEGYSVSREKKESFPLTVTSAQKNPTAFYLCASSPPTGRRETQYFGPGTRLLVL.

The CDR3 protein is CSADPGLAEAFF. CDR3 bases: TGCAGCGCCGATCCAGGGTTAGCTGAAGCTTTCTTT. V and J are TRBV29-1 and TRBJ1-1; a weak D match, TRBD1 (5 bases). V was pared by 7 bases and J by 6 bases, with 15 bases between. The CDR3 sequence is 12 residues long. The germline V gene has CDR1 SQVTM and CDR2 ANQGSEA. Full variable domain (remainder filled in from reference TRBV29-1 and TRBJ1-1): SAVISQKPSRDICQRGTSLTIQCQVDSQVTMMFWYRQQPGQSLTLIATANQGSEATYESGFVIDKFPISRPNLTFSTLTVSNMSPEDSSIYLCSADPGLAEAFFGQGTRLTVV.

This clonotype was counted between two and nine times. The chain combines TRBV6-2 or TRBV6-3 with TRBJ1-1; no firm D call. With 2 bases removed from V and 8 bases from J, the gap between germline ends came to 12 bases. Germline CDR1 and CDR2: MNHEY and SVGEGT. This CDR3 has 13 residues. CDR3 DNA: TGTGCCAGCAGTTACACTACCCCGGGGGAAGCTTTCTTT. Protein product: CASSYTTPGEAFF.